This passage covers 27 T cell receptor beta chains from one sample sequenced in a study of T cell repertoires in cytomegalovirus infection. For these receptors, no antigen is known. TCRdb ran MiXCR on the reads and lists one entry per CDR3 protein. The table has approximately 500,000 distinct CDR3 sequences, roughly 34% seen once. This sample comprised cultured PBMCs, obtained from culture after CMV antigen stimulation. These receptors were obtained from a human donor in good health (CMV status not recorded). Some clones in this sample may be carry-over from other donors' samples.

This clonotype has a handful of counts. The chain carries TRBV5-1 and TRBJ2-7; D is uncertain. The germline V and J ends were trimmed by 1 base and 2 bases, with 7 bases remaining between them. The germline gives CDR1 SGHRS, CDR2 YFSETQ. This CDR3 has 13 residues. The CDR3 loop is CASSLYTAYEQYF. The CDR3 DNA reads TGCGCCAGCAGCTTGTACACAGCCTACGAGCAGTACTTC.

The V call is TRBV24-1, the J call TRBJ2-2; a weak D match, TRBD2 (5 bases). CDR1 and CDR2 (germline): KGHDR, SFDVKD. Between the trimmed V and J ends, which lost 4 bases and 5 bases, there was a span of 10 bases. The CDR3 totals 14 residues. The CDR3 nucleotides read TGTGCCACCAGTGAGGAGAGGGTGACCGGGGAGCTGTTTTTT. Translating it yields CATSEERVTGELFF.

The rearrangement joins TRBV5-5 to TRBJ2-7; D gene ambiguous. Germline V gives CDR1 SGHKS, CDR2 YYEKEE (reference sequence). The CDR3 contains 14 residues. Trimming cost V 4 bases and J 2 bases, with 13 bases left between them. The CDR3 protein is CASSPPTHAYEQYV. The CDR3, as DNA: TGTGCCAGCAGCCCCCCGACTCACGCCTACGAGCAGTACGTC.

The chain combines TRBV7-2 with TRBJ1-3; TRBD1 is a possible D gene (6 bases). The CDR3 loop spans 13 amino acids. V was cut by 5 bases and J by 7 bases, with 12 bases left in between. CDR1 SGHTA and CDR2 FQGNSA come from the germline V gene. CDR3 region: CASSVGGPNTIYF. CDR3 in DNA: TGTGCCAGCAGCGTAGGGGGGCCGAACACCATATATTTT.

The chain recombines TRBV19 with TRBJ2-7; D is uncertain. The CDR3 extends over 14 amino acids. Deletions cut 3 bases from V and 0 bases from J, with 9 bases between. Germline V gene data show CDR1 as LNHDA and CDR2 as SQIVND (reference sequence). The CDR3 loop is CASSITRSSYEQYF. The CDR3 bases are TGTGCCAGTAGTATCACAAGGAGCTCCTACGAGCAGTACTTC. The whole variable domain, filled in from reference TRBV19 and TRBJ2-7, reads DGGITQSPKYLFRKEGQNVTLSCEQNLNHDAMYWYRQDPGQGLRLIYYSQIVNDFQKGDIAEGYSVSREKKESFPLTVTSAQKNPTAFYLCASSITRSSYEQYFGPGTRLTVT.

The chain recombines TRBV12-3 or TRBV12-4 with TRBJ2-2; TRBD1 matches at 7 bases. The CDR3 has 16 amino acids. J was trimmed by 0 bases and V by 3 bases; bases with no gene match: 4. The CDR3 reads CASSFPGQTNTGELFF. The CDR3 region has the DNA TGTGCCAGCAGTTTCCCGGGACAGACGAACACCGGGGAGCTGTTTTTT.

This clonotype has ten or more counts. Germline and junction disagree at one end, which may indicate a read error. The rearrangement links TRBV7-7 to TRBJ2-1, with 9 bases lining up with TRBD2. Germline-derived CDR1 and CDR2 are SSHAT and FNYEAQ (reference sequence). CDR3 length: 15 amino acids. CDR3 region: CASSPSGRPYNEQFF. CDR3 nucleotide sequence: TGTGCTAGCAGCCCAAGCGGGAGGCCCTACAATGAGCAGTTCTTC. The complete variable domain, with remaining parts taken from reference TRBV7-7 and TRBJ2-1, reads GAGVSQSPRYKVTKRGQDVTLRCDPISSHATLYWYQQALGQGPEFLTYFNYEAQPDKSGLPSDRFSAERPEGSISTLTIQRTEQRDSAMYRCASSPSGRPYNEQFFGPGTRLTVL.

This clonotype was detected a few times. The chain is built from TRBV19 and TRBJ2-2; 9 bases match TRBD2. CDR1 and CDR2 (germline): LNHDA, SQIVND (reference sequence). The V and J ends lost 7 bases and 4 bases, in that order; junction bases with no gene match: 7. The CDR3 is 15 residues long. CDR3 DNA: TGTGCCAGTACAATCCTAGCGGGGCCCACCGGGGAGCTGTTTTTT. As protein: CASTILAGPTGELFF. The variable domain in full, with the rest retrieved from reference TRBV19 and TRBJ2-2, is DGGITQSPKYLFRKEGQNVTLSCEQNLNHDAMYWYRQDPGQGLRLIYYSQIVNDFQKGDIAEGYSVSREKKESFPLTVTSAQKNPTAFYLCASTILAGPTGELFFGEGSRLTVL.

This clonotype was observed many times. The chain is built from TRBV7-6 and TRBJ2-1, with 8 bases aligning to TRBD2. The length of the CDR3 is 14 residues. With 5 bases clipped from V and 4 bases from J, the junction kept 4 bases outside the gene matches. The germline V gene has CDR1 SGHVS and CDR2 FNYEAQ. The CDR3 reads CASSEAGVYNEQFF. The CDR3 DNA is TGTGCCAGCAGCGAAGCGGGAGTATACAATGAGCAGTTCTTC.

The chain uses TRBV28 and TRBJ1-1; D call uncertain. Deletions cut 5 bases from V and 1 base from J, with 26 bases between. The CDR3 consists of 19 residues. Germline lookup yields CDR1 MDHEN and CDR2 SYDVKM. This CDR3 reads CASSPSRAIRSPQNTEAFF. The CDR3, as DNA: TGTGCCAGCAGTCCCTCACGGGCCATAAGGTCCCCACAGAACACTGAAGCTTTCTTT.

The sample holds a few counts of this clonotype. The chain combines TRBV28 with TRBJ1-5, with 7 bases fitting TRBD1. This CDR3 is built from 17 residues. Germline V gene lookup returns CDR1 MDHEN and CDR2 SYDVKM. J gave up 2 bases and V 5 bases, and 12 bases lay outside the gene matches. The CDR3 region is CASSIVRGGLGNQPQHF. The CDR3 DNA is TGTGCCAGCAGTATAGTCAGGGGGGGTCTTGGCAATCAGCCCCAGCATTTT.

This clonotype occurred a few times. The chain combines TRBV20-1 with TRBJ2-5, with D unresolved. V lost 6 bases and J lost 5, with 13 bases in between. In germline, CDR1 is DFQATT, CDR2 SNEGSKA (reference sequence). This CDR3 is 12 amino acids long. The DNA for the CDR3 is TGCAGTGCCGGACGGGTCGGGGAGACCCAGTACTTC. It specifies CSAGRVGETQYF.

This rearrangement joins TRBV6-1 to TRBJ2-2, with D unclear. The CDR3 is made up of 15 amino acids. Trimming removed 5 bases at V and 4 bases at J, with 14 bases between. Germline values: CDR1 MNHNS, CDR2 SASEGT. The CDR3 nucleotides read TGTGCCAGCAGTTCGCTACACCTAGGCACCGGGGAGCTGTTTTTT. Encoded protein: CASSSLHLGTGELFF.

This clonotype was detected only a few times. The genes are TRBV10-2 and TRBJ1-1; 11 bases align to TRBD1. This CDR3 has 14 residues. The junction had 6 bases not matched to a gene; V was cut back by 5 bases and J by 7 bases. Germline loops: CDR1 WSHSY, CDR2 SAAADI. Here the CDR3 reads CASSSRTGGVEAFF. For the CDR3, the DNA is TGCGCCAGCAGTTCGAGGACAGGGGGCGTTGAAGCTTTCTTT.

This clonotype was seen only once. The rearrangement joins TRBV7-2 to TRBJ2-2; D gene uncertain. Trimming removed 4 bases at V and 4 bases at J, with 7 bases between. The CDR3 spans 13 residues. Germline CDR1 SGHTA, CDR2 FQGNSA. CDR3 bases: TGTGCCAGCAGCTACCTTACCACCGGGGAGCTGTTTTTT. Its translation: CASSYLTTGELFF.

This sequence joins TRBV4-3 and TRBJ1-6; no clear D gene. V gave up 0 bases and J gave up 7 bases, with 4 bases separating them. CDR1 is LGHNA and CDR2 is YSLEER in the germline V gene. The CDR3 extends over 13 amino acids. This CDR3 reads CASSQEPNSPLHF. The CDR3 bases are TGCGCCAGCAGCCAAGAACCAAATTCACCCCTCCACTTT.

This clonotype occurred a few times. V gene TRBV28 combines with J gene TRBJ1-4, with D maybe TRBD1 (6 bases). From germline, CDR1 is MDHEN and CDR2 SYDVKM. CDR3 size: 13 residues. V was cut by 8 bases and J by 2 bases, with 9 bases left in between. The CDR3 coding sequence is TGTGCCAGCCACACAGGGACTAATGAAAAACTGTTTTTT. Amino acids: CASHTGTNEKLFF.

Written as DNA, the CDR3 is TGTGCCAGCAGCTTAGCGCGTTTCGTTTGGGAAAATCAGCCCCAGCATTTT. This codes for CASSLARFVWENQPQHF. The chain joins TRBV7-4 to TRBJ1-5; no reliable D call. CDR1 and CDR2 (germline): SGHVT, SQSDAQ. The CDR3 is 17 residues long. Trimming pared 0 bases from V and 4 bases from J, leaving 16 bases between.

This clonotype was found a few times. The chain is built from TRBV12-3 or TRBV12-4 and TRBJ2-1, with 8 bases matching TRBD2. After removal of 6 bases from V and 9 bases from J, the junction contained 7 bases not matched to a gene. The CDR3 consists of 13 residues. CDR3 DNA sequence: TGTGCCAGCAGGCGGACTAGCCGGCGTGAGCAGTTCTTC. Residues: CASRRTSRREQFF.

The chain is built from TRBV2 and TRBJ1-2; D not certain. Germline V gene sequence: CDR1 SNHLY, CDR2 FYNNEI. The CDR3 runs 14 residues. Trimming took 5 bases from V and 0 from J, leaving 10 bases between them. The CDR3 sequence is CASSHSLPNYGYTF. DNA for the CDR3: TGTGCCAGCAGTCACAGCCTACCTAACTATGGCTACACCTTC.

This clonotype was seen many times. The rearrangement links TRBV7-2 to TRBJ2-5; D call uncertain. V dropped 5 bases and J dropped 1 base, with 11 bases sitting between them. The length of the CDR3 is 14 residues. From germline, CDR1 is SGHTA and CDR2 FQGNSA. The CDR3 coding sequence is TGTGCCAGCAGCGAGTTGTGGGTCCAAGAGACCCAGTACTTC. Translated, it gives CASSELWVQETQYF.

The chain recombines TRBV28 with TRBJ1-3; D not resolved. V dropped 6 bases and J dropped 4 bases, with 13 bases sitting between them. The CDR3 sequence is 14 residues long. Germline lookup yields CDR1 MDHEN and CDR2 SYDVKM. CDR3 amino acids: CASSHSTGGNTIYF. The CDR3 DNA reads as TGTGCCAGCAGCCACAGTACCGGCGGAAACACCATATATTTT.

J is TRBJ1-1 and V is TRBV6-5; a weak D match, TRBD1 (6 bases). CDR1 is MNHEY and CDR2 is SVGAGI in the germline V gene. V was pared by 6 bases and J by 9 bases, with 20 bases between. This CDR3 has 14 amino acids. The CDR3 bases are TGTGCCAGCAGGAAAACAGGGTTAGGTTCCCAAGCTTTCTTT. Translating gives CASRKTGLGSQAFF.

This sequence joins TRBV10-3 and TRBJ2-3; 15 bases line up with TRBD2. The CDR3 consists of 19 residues. Germline trimming cut 10 bases from V and 2 bases from J; bases unmatched to any gene: 16. CDR1 is ENHRY and CDR2 is SYGVKD in the germline V gene. The CDR3: CATLPALGLAGGLTDTQYF. DNA for the CDR3: TGTGCCACCCTCCCAGCCCTGGGACTAGCGGGAGGCCTCACAGATACGCAGTATTTT.

This clonotype came up many times. This chain uses TRBV7-2 with TRBJ2-1; TRBD1 matches at 7 bases. Germline V CDR1 and CDR2: SGHTA, FQGNSA. After removal of 2 bases from V and 2 bases from J, the junction contained 6 bases not matched to a gene. The CDR3 extends over 16 amino acids. This chain's CDR3 is CASSLLAGTAYNEQFF. CDR3 in DNA: TGTGCCAGCAGCTTACTTGCCGGGACAGCCTACAATGAGCAGTTCTTC.

This clonotype was seen only a few times. The genes are TRBV7-9 and TRBJ2-5, with D perhaps TRBD2 (6 bases). Trimming took 5 bases from V and 3 from J, leaving 10 bases between them. The germline gives CDR1 SEHNR, CDR2 FQNEAQ (reference sequence). The CDR3 is 13 amino acids. This chain's CDR3 is CASSPTSKETQYF. The CDR3 DNA is TGTGCCAGCAGCCCTACTAGCAAAGAGACCCAGTACTTC.

The chain joins TRBV6-1 to TRBJ1-4; D ambiguous. CDR1 and CDR2 from the germline V gene are MNHNS and SASEGT. V gave up 6 bases and J gave up 3 bases, with 8 bases separating them. CDR3 size: 13 residues. CDR3: CASSHSANEKLFF. The CDR3 DNA reads TGTGCCAGCAGCCACAGTGCTAATGAAAAACTGTTTTTT.